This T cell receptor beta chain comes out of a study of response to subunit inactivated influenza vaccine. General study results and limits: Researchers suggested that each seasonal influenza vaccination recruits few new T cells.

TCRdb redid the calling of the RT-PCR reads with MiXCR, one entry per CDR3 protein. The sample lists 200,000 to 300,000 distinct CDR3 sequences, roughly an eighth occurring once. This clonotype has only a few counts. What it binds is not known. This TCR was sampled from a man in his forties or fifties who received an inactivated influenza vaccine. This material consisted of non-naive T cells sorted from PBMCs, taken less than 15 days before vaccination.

The CDR3 bases are TGTGCCAGCAGCTTTCGGGGGGACGAGACCCAGTACTTC. This gives the protein CASSFRGDETQYF. The chain links TRBV7-8 to TRBJ2-5; 7 bases are a match to TRBD2. The ends lost 3 bases at V and 5 bases at J; junction bases unmatched: 3. This CDR3 is built from 13 residues. In germline, CDR1 is SGHVS, CDR2 FQNEAQ.